The clone carrying this TCR beta chain was observed a handful of times. The data were obtained in a study of T cell responses to AZD1222 COVID-19 vaccine. Using immunoSEQ multiplex PCR, the repertoire was profiled, and TCRdb retains in-frame clones only, with some absent. In the table there are some 190,000 clones, 75% to 90% of which are singletons. Trimming cost V 2 bases and J 6 bases, with 16 bases left between them. Germline-derived CDR1 and CDR2 are MGHRA and YSYEKL. The CDR3 spans 15 residues. The material was peripheral blood, obtained on day 0 of AZD1222 vaccination. The source is an adult in good health. The rearrangement joins TRBV4-1 to TRBJ1-1; no clear D. The CDR3 region is CASSQIHPRGAEAFF. CDR3 nucleotide sequence: TGCGCCAGCAGCCAAATCCACCCCCGTGGGGCTGAAGCTTTCTTT.